In this sample, the clone carrying this T cell receptor beta chain turned up many times. The sample comes from a study of blood T cells in healthy people across ages. Donor samples were obtained from healthy Caucasian individuals from Russia, aged 6 to 90. For every donor, a draw yielded roughly 10 milliliters of peripheral blood. A J-beta primer mix and a sample-barcoded 5' primer were used in a second PCR of about 7 to 12 cycles. TCRdb re-derived calls from the 5' RACE reads in MiXCR, one entry per CDR3 protein. Seen here are 550,000 to 800,000 distinct CDR3 sequences, 21% observed once, and the top ten hold approximately 3.6%. This CDR3 region has 15 residues.

Sequenced input: blood. The rearrangement links TRBV12-3 or TRBV12-4 to TRBJ2-5, with 14 bases aligning to TRBD2. The J call is doubtful: the DNA matches TRBJ2-1 better. The source is a man between 65 and 85 years old in good health. CDR3 protein: CASSGLAGGIDEQFF. In DNA, the CDR3 is TGTGCCAGCAGCGGACTAGCGGGAGGTATCGATGAGCAGTTCTTC.